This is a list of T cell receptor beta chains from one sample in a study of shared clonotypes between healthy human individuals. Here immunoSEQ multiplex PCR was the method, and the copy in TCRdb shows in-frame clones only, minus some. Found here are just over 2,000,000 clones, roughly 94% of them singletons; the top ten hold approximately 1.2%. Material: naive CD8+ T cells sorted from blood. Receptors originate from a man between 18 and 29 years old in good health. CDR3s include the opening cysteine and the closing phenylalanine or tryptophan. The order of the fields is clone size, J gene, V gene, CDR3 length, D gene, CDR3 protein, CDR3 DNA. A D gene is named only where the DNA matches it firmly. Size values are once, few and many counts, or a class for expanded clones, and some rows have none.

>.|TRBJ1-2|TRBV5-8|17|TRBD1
CASSLDRGVPSNYGYTF
TGTGCCAGCAGCCTCGACAGGGGAGTCCCCTCTAACTATGGCTACACCTTC
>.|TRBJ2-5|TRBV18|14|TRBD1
CASSPDRDVQTQYF
TGTGCCAGCTCACCAGACAGGGACGTCCAGACCCAGTACTTC
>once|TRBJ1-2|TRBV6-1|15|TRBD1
CASIARQGWKDGYTF
TGTGCCAGCATTGCCAGACAGGGGTGGAAGGATGGCTACACCTTC
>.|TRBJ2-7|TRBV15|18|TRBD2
CATSRVRLAGDLPYEQYF
TGTGCCACCAGCAGGGTGAGACTAGCGGGGGACTTGCCCTACGAGCAGTACTTC
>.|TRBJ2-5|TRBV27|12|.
CASTNNQETQYF
TGTGCCAGCACCAACAACCAAGAGACCCAGTACTTC
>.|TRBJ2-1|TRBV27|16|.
CASSFSTGVYHNEQFF
TGTGCCAGCAGTTTTTCCACGGGAGTATACCACAATGAGCAGTTCTTC
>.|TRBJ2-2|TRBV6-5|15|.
CASSYSAGVTGELFF
TGTGCCAGCAGTTACTCCGCCGGGGTTACCGGGGAGCTGTTTTTT
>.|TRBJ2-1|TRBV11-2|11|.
CASSPPGEQFF
TGTGCCAGCAGCCCCCCGGGTGAGCAGTTCTTC
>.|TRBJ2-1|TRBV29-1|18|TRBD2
CSVAGHPRTSGTNNEQFF
TGCAGCGTTGCGGGACACCCACGGACTAGCGGGACAAACAATGAGCAGTTCTTC
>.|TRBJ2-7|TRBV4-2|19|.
CASSQDGDIGPGPTYEQYF
TGTGCCAGCAGCCAAGATGGCGACATAGGGCCAGGGCCCACCTACGAGCAGTACTTC
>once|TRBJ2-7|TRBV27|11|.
CASMSSSEQYF
TGTGCCAGCATGTCTAGTAGCGAGCAGTACTTC
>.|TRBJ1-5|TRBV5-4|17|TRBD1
CASSLLGQGRGNQPQHF
TGTGCCAGCAGCCTGCTTGGACAGGGGAGAGGCAATCAGCCCCAGCATTTT
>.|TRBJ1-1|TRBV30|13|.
CAWSLFLNTEAFF
TGTGCCTGGAGTCTTTTCTTGAACACTGAAGCTTTCTTT
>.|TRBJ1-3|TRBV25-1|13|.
CASSSRSGNTIYF
TGTGCCAGCAGTAGCCGCTCTGGAAACACCATATATTTT
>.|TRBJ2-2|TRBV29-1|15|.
CSVEDRWGATGELFF
TGCAGCGTTGAAGATCGGTGGGGGGCGACCGGGGAGCTGTTTTTT
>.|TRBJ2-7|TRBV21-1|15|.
CARMECNSGEYEQYF
TGTGCCAGGATGGAATGTAATAGCGGGGAGTACGAGCAGTACTTC
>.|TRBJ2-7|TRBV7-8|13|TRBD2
CATGLAGSYEQYF
TGTGCCACCGGACTAGCGGGATCCTACGAGCAGTACTTC
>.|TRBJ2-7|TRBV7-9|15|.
CASSLGGGSSDEQYF
TGTGCCAGCAGCTTAGGGGGTGGCAGCTCCGACGAGCAGTACTTC
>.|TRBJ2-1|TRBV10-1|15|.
CASSEGLAAYNEQFF
TGCGCCAGCAGTGAGGGATTAGCGGCCTACAATGAGCAGTTCTTC
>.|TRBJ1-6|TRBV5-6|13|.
CASSPDSNSPLHF
TGTGCCAGCAGCCCGGACAGTAATTCACCCCTCCACTTT
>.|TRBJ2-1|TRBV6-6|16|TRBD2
CASSYTGLAGLEEQFF
TGTGCCAGCAGTTACACGGGACTAGCGGGATTGGAGGAGCAGTTCTTC
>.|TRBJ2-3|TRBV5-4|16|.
CASSPRGPDSTDTQYF
TGTGCCAGCAGCCCGAGGGGTCCCGATAGCACAGATACGCAGTATTTT
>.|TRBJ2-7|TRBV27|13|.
CASSQLGRDEQYF
TGTGCCAGCAGTCAGCTAGGACGAGACGAGCAGTACTTC
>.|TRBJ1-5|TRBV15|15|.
CATSRDRGPNQPQHF
TGTGCCACCAGCAGAGATCGGGGGCCAAATCAGCCCCAGCATTTT
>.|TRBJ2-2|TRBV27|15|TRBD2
CASSLLRGGPGELFF
TGTGCCAGCAGTTTATTGCGGGGGGGCCCCGGGGAGCTGTTTTTT
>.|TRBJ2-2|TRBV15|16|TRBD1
CATSRALQGFTGELFF
TGTGCCACCAGCAGAGCGCTACAGGGGTTCACCGGGGAGCTGTTTTTT
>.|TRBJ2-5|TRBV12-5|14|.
CASGLAVQLETQYF
TGTGCTAGTGGTTTGGCGGTACAGTTAGAGACCCAGTACTTC
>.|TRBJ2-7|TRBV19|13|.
CASTGADSYEQYF
TGTGCCAGTACCGGGGCAGACTCCTACGAGCAGTACTTC
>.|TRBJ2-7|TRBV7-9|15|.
CASSLGNHGPYEQYF
TGTGCCAGCAGCTTAGGCAACCATGGGCCTTACGAGCAGTACTTC
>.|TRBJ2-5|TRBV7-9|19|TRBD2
CASSLAHAGTRGSSETQYF
TGTGCCAGCAGCTTAGCGCATGCCGGGACTAGAGGGAGTTCGGAGACCCAGTACTTC
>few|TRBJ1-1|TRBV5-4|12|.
CASSFGVTEAFF
TGTGCCAGCAGCTTTGGGGTAACTGAAGCTTTCTTT
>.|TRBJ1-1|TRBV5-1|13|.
CASGAGMNTEAFF
TGCGCCAGCGGCGCGGGTATGAACACTGAAGCTTTCTTT
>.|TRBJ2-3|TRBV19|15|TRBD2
CASSMTGGGADTQYF
TGTGCCAGTAGTATGACAGGCGGGGGGGCAGATACGCAGTATTTT
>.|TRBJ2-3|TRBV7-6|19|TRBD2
CASSLPGSSGSEFTDTQYF
TGTGCCAGCAGCTTACCGGGGTCTAGCGGGAGTGAATTCACAGATACGCAGTATTTT
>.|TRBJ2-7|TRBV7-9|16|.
CASSLVGFGSSYEQYF
TGTGCCAGCAGCTTAGTGGGGTTCGGGAGCTCCTACGAGCAGTACTTC
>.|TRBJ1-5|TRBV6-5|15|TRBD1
CASSYVQGGRQPQHF
TGTGCCAGCAGTTACGTCCAGGGGGGACGACAGCCCCAGCATTTT
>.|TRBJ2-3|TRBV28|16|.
CASSPRNSSSTDTQYF
TGTGCCAGCAGCCCGAGGAACTCATCTAGCACAGATACGCAGTATTTT
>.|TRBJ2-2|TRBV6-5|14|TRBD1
CASSPDRGAGELFF
TGTGCCAGCAGTCCCGACAGGGGTGCCGGGGAGCTGTTTTTT
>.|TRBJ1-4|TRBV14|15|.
CASSHLAGENEKLFF
TGTGCCAGCAGCCACTTAGCTGGGGAAAATGAAAAACTGTTTTTT
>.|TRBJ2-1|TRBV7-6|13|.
CASSLRSYNEQFF
TGTGCCAGCAGCTTAAGGTCCTACAATGAGCAGTTCTTC
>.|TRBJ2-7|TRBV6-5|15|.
CASSYSLTTEYEQYF
TGTGCCAGCAGTTACTCCCTAACGACGGAGTACGAGCAGTACTTC
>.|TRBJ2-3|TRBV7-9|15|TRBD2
CASSETGLAQATQYF
TGTGCCAGCAGCGAGACGGGACTAGCCCAGGCTACGCAGTATTTT
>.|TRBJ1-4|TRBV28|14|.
CASSFRDPNEKLFF
TGTGCCAGCAGTTTCCGGGACCCTAATGAAAAACTGTTTTTT
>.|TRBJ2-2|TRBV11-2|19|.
CASSFARIGGTANTGELFF
TGTGCCAGCAGCTTCGCCAGGATAGGGGGAACCGCGAACACCGGGGAGCTGTTTTTT
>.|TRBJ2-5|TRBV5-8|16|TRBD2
CASSFLGLADQETQYF
TGTGCCAGCAGCTTTCTGGGGCTAGCGGATCAAGAGACCCAGTACTTC
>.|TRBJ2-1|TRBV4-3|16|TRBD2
CASSQDSGLAYNEQFF
TGCGCCAGCAGCCAAGATTCCGGACTAGCGTACAATGAGCAGTTCTTC
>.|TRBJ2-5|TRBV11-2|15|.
CASSPPGLYQETQYF
TGTGCCAGCAGCCCTCCTGGACTGTACCAAGAGACCCAGTACTTC
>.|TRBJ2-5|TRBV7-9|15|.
CASSSYGGKQETQYF
TGTGCCAGCAGTTCTTACGGGGGTAAACAAGAGACCCAGTACTTC